The 32 T cell receptor beta chains reported below all come from one sample, sequenced in a study of cytomegalovirus exposure and HLA in healthy donors. Vbeta (60) and Jbeta (13) primers were used in the PCR. Libraries were prepared by immunoSEQ multiplex PCR; TCRdb keeps only in-frame clonotypes and omits some of them. The profile shows roughly 180,000 clones, approximately 80% of them singletons. Sequencing input: PBMCs. All receptors come from a man younger than 35 in good health and CMV-seronegative.

The chain employs TRBV28 and TRBJ2-3; D unclear. V dropped 9 bases and J dropped 4 bases, with 8 bases sitting between them. The CDR3 sequence is 11 residues long. Germline V lookup: CDR1 MDHEN, CDR2 SYDVKM. For the CDR3, the DNA is TGTGCCAGTAGTGGCCCAGATACGCAGTATTTT. This translates into CASSGPDTQYF.

V is TRBV11-2 and J is TRBJ2-1, with a weak D call TRBD2 (5 bases). The CDR3 is 13 residues long. Looked up from germline, CDR1 is SGHAT and CDR2 is FQNNGV. Deletions cut 2 bases from V and 5 bases from J, with 7 bases between. The DNA for the CDR3 is TGTGCCAGCAGCTTATTACTAGACAATGAGCAGTTCTTC. Protein product: CASSLLLDNEQFF.

V and J are TRBV29-1 and TRBJ2-1, with TRBD2 matching over 7 bases. This CDR3 has 14 amino acids. Germline V gene sequence: CDR1 SQVTM, CDR2 ANQGSEA. V was clipped by 4 bases and J by 0 bases; unmatched bases: 3. This chain's CDR3 is CSVGRGSSYNEQFF. CDR3 coding DNA: TGCAGCGTTGGGCGGGGGAGCTCCTACAATGAGCAGTTCTTC.

The V call is TRBV12-5, the J call TRBJ2-1; TRBD2 matches 7 bases. V lost 4 bases and J lost 0; bases outside the gene matches: 3. Germline V gene sequence: CDR1 LGHNT, CDR2 FRNRAP. This CDR3 contains 15 residues. Here the CDR3 reads CASGWGGISYNEQFF. The CDR3 DNA reads as TGTGCTAGTGGTTGGGGAGGGATCTCCTACAATGAGCAGTTCTTC. The full variable domain, in which reference TRBV12-5 and TRBJ2-1 provide the parts outside the CDR3, is DARVTQTPRHKVTEMGQEVTMRCQPILGHNTVFWYRQTMMQGLELLAYFRNRAPLDDSGMPKDRFSAEMPDATLATLKIQPSEPRDSAVYFCASGWGGISYNEQFFGPGTRLTVL.

The chain links TRBV27 to TRBJ2-1; the D is unclear. The CDR3 runs to 12 residues. Germline V CDR1 and CDR2: MNHEY, SMNVEV (reference sequence). The germline V and J ends were trimmed by 4 bases and 7 bases, with 8 bases remaining between them. The CDR3 nucleotides read TGTGCCAGCAGTTCTCAGGCGAATGAGCAGTTCTTC. Translation gives CASSSQANEQFF.

The V gene is TRBV10-3, the J gene TRBJ1-1; D is unclear. Trimming took 10 bases from V and 3 from J, leaving 12 bases between them. CDR3 length equals 12 residues. Germline values: CDR1 ENHRY, CDR2 SYGVKD. CDR3 in amino acids: CATYSGYTEAFF. In DNA, the CDR3 is TGTGCCACTTATTCGGGGTACACTGAAGCTTTCTTT.

The chain joins TRBV18 to TRBJ1-2; 7 bases match TRBD1. Germline lookup yields CDR1 KGHSH and CDR2 LQKENI. Trimming at V came to 3 bases and at J to 14 bases, leaving 12 bases not matched to a gene. The CDR3 is made up of 13 amino acids. The CDR3 loop reads CASSPNRDSPPTF. CDR3 nucleotide sequence: TGTGCCAGCTCACCGAACCGGGACAGTCCCCCAACCTTC.

This clone was counted only a few times. The V call is TRBV18, the J call TRBJ2-1; 9 bases match TRBD1. Germline V gives CDR1 KGHSH, CDR2 LQKENI. J was trimmed by 6 bases and V by 4 bases; bases with no gene match: 13. The CDR3 is 17 residues long. CDR3 region: CASSQPSEDRGSNEQFF. The DNA for the CDR3 is TGTGCCAGCTCACAACCCTCCGAGGACAGGGGTTCCAATGAGCAGTTCTTC.

This clone was seen only a few times. This chain connects TRBV6-6 to TRBJ1-6, with 7 bases lining up with TRBD1. The V and J ends lost 4 bases and 14 bases, in that order; junction bases with no gene match: 11. CDR1 and CDR2 from the germline V gene are MNHNY and SVGAGI (reference sequence). CDR3 size: 14 residues. This CDR3 reads CASSLQGPRFTLHF. CDR3 nucleotides: TGTGCCAGCAGTTTACAGGGGCCCCGCTTCACCCTCCACTTT.

This chain joins TRBV7-3 and TRBJ2-1, with 10 bases lining up with TRBD1. Trimming at V came to 5 bases and at J to 8 bases, leaving 6 bases not matched to a gene. The length of the CDR3 is 14 residues. In germline, CDR1 is SGHTA, CDR2 FQGTGA. The CDR3 loop is CASSPRDRGHEQFF. The DNA for the CDR3 is TGTGCCAGCAGCCCCCGGGACAGGGGTCATGAGCAGTTCTTC.

V and J are TRBV11-2 and TRBJ2-3, with 11 bases matching TRBD2. The V gene's germline CDR1 is SGHAT and CDR2 FQNNGV. The trim removed 9 bases at V and 2 bases at J, leaving 10 bases unmatched. The CDR3 sequence is 16 residues long. In DNA form, the CDR3 reads TGTGCCAGTTATAGCGGGGGGGCAGTAAACACAGATACGCAGTATTTT. Its protein product is CASYSGGAVNTDTQYF.

V usage is TRBV4-2 and J usage is TRBJ2-3; D possibly corresponds to TRBD2 (5 bases). Germline CDR1 is LGHNA and CDR2 is YNFKEQ. The CDR3 consists of 15 residues. V lost 1 base, J lost 2 bases, and 10 bases lay in between. The CDR3 DNA reads TGTGCCAGCAGCCAAGTAAAAGCGGACACAGATACGCAGTATTTT. Residues: CASSQVKADTDTQYF.

The chain combines TRBV6-1 with TRBJ2-3; D possibly corresponds to TRBD1 (6 bases). V dropped 10 bases and J dropped 3 bases, with 14 bases sitting between them. There are 13 residues in the CDR3. Germline CDR1 and CDR2: MNHNS and SASEGT. The CDR3 region has the DNA TGTGCCACCCTACGAGGGGGAACAGATACGCAGTATTTT. It is translated as CATLRGGTDTQYF.

The chain carries TRBV28 and TRBJ2-7; 9 bases fit TRBD1. The CDR3 loop spans 15 amino acids. CDR1 is MDHEN and CDR2 is SYDVKM in the germline V gene. Trimming took 4 bases from V and 4 from J; bases not matched to a gene: 8. This chain's CDR3 is CASSYRDREAYEQYF. The CDR3 DNA follows: TGTGCCAGCAGTTACCGGGACAGGGAGGCTTACGAGCAGTACTTC.

V gene TRBV16 combines with J gene TRBJ1-2; 9 bases fit TRBD1. Germline V gene lookup returns CDR1 KGHSY and CDR2 FQNENV. The CDR3 covers 14 residues. Trimming took 0 bases from V and 6 from J; bases not matched to a gene: 2. Written as DNA, the CDR3 is TGTGCCAGCAGCCAATCGGGACAGGGAAATGGCTACACCTTC. Its translation: CASSQSGQGNGYTF.

The genes are TRBV4-3 and TRBJ2-5; D is undetermined. CDR1 and CDR2 (germline): LGHNA, YSLEER. This CDR3 comprises 14 residues. V was cut by 0 bases and J by 1 base, with 6 bases left in between. The CDR3 reads CASSQEWAQETQYF. The DNA of the CDR3 is TGCGCCAGCAGCCAAGAATGGGCCCAAGAGACCCAGTACTTC.

The chain is built from TRBV27 and TRBJ2-6; no clear D. V lost 2 bases and J 0 bases, leaving 5 bases between the germline ends. There are 15 residues in the CDR3. CDR1 and CDR2 from the germline V gene are MNHEY and SMNVEV (reference sequence). The CDR3 reads CASSLAVSGANVLTF. CDR3 bases: TGTGCCAGCAGTTTAGCAGTCTCTGGGGCCAACGTCCTGACTTTC.

This chain joins TRBV27 and TRBJ2-2; 11 bases are a match to TRBD1. The germline gives CDR1 MNHEY, CDR2 SMNVEV (reference sequence). The ends lost 6 bases at V and 5 bases at J; junction bases unmatched: 5. This CDR3 has 15 residues. The chain's CDR3 is CASSSWDRGTGELFF. In nucleotides, the CDR3 is TGTGCCAGCAGCTCCTGGGACAGGGGGACCGGGGAGCTGTTTTTT.

This rearrangement joins TRBV5-1 to TRBJ1-1, with a possible D match to TRBD1 (5 bases). The germline V and J ends were trimmed by 4 bases and 1 base, with 11 bases remaining between them. This CDR3 contains 14 residues. Per the germline V gene, CDR1 is SGHRS and CDR2 is YFSETQ. Here the CDR3 reads CASSPPGGNTEAFF. The CDR3 DNA sequence: TGCGCCAGCAGCCCGCCGGGGGGGAACACTGAAGCTTTCTTT.

This sequence joins TRBV15 and TRBJ2-2; 13 bases agree with TRBD2. Germline lookup yields CDR1 LNHNV and CDR2 YYDKDF (reference sequence). CDR3 length equals 15 residues. The V gene end was trimmed by 6 bases and the J gene end by 7 bases; junction bases not matched to a gene: 5. CDR3: CATRPGLAGLGELFF. The CDR3 DNA reads as TGTGCCACCAGACCGGGACTAGCGGGGCTCGGGGAGCTGTTTTTT.

The J gene is TRBJ1-3, the V gene TRBV7-9, with 8 nucleotides matching TRBD1. V gave up 6 bases and J gave up 7 bases; unmatched junction bases: 8. Germline-derived CDR1 and CDR2 are SEHNR and FQNEAQ (reference sequence). The CDR3 extends over 14 amino acids. The CDR3 nucleotides are TGTGCCAGCAGTGAGAGGACAGGGTTCAACACCATATATTTT. Its protein is CASSERTGFNTIYF.

The chain uses TRBV7-6 and TRBJ2-6; possible D gene TRBD1, 6 bases. CDR3 length: 15 residues. Germline V gene lookup returns CDR1 SGHVS and CDR2 FNYEAQ. V was pared by 9 bases and J by 4 bases, with 16 bases between. CDR3 coding DNA: TGTGCCAGTAAGGGGGACCCCCGCGGGGCCAACGTCCTGACTTTC. It yields the protein CASKGDPRGANVLTF.

This clone was recorded once. The rearrangement links TRBV5-1 to TRBJ2-1, with 9 nucleotides matching TRBD2. Germline V CDR1 and CDR2: SGHRS, YFSETQ. This CDR3 has 15 residues. With V trimmed by 0 bases and J by 5 bases, 3 bases remained unmatched. CDR3 nucleotides: TGCGCCAGCAGCTTGGGACTAGCGGAGGACAATGAGCAGTTCTTC. It translates to CASSLGLAEDNEQFF.

The chain recombines TRBV7-9 with TRBJ1-1, with TRBD1 as a possible D gene (5 bases). CDR1 and CDR2 (germline): SEHNR, FQNEAQ (reference sequence). The CDR3 length is 16 residues. The ends were cut back, 4 bases at V and 0 bases at J, with 15 bases in the middle. CDR3 in DNA: TGTGCCAGCAGCTCCGCCCCGGGGGTTATGAACACTGAAGCTTTCTTT. It encodes CASSSAPGVMNTEAFF.

The chain links TRBV6-6 to TRBJ2-7, with 10 nucleotides matching TRBD2. Germline loops: CDR1 MNHNY, CDR2 SVGAGI (reference sequence). Trimming removed 6 bases from V and 2 bases from J; junction bases left unmatched: 7. The CDR3 contains 15 residues. The DNA for the CDR3 is TGTGCCAGCAGGCACACCGGGACTAGCGCCTACGAGCAGTACTTC. Its protein product is CASRHTGTSAYEQYF.

The chain combines TRBV6-6 with TRBJ2-5; D ambiguous. The germline V gene encodes CDR1 MNHNY and CDR2 SVGAGI (reference sequence). The CDR3 spans 13 residues. The germline V and J ends were trimmed by 5 bases and 5 bases, with 12 bases remaining between them. CDR3 in DNA: TGTGCCAGCAGTCAAGACTCTCGGGAGACCCAGTACTTC. Protein sequence: CASSQDSRETQYF.

Remarks on this clone: The junction departs from germline at one end; a sequencing error may be responsible. The chain joins TRBV4-2 to TRBJ2-7; TRBD2 matches 7 bases. Per germline, CDR1 LGHNA and CDR2 YNFKEQ. CDR3 length: 13 residues. The CDR3 DNA sequence: TGTGCCAGCAGCCAAGAGATAGGCGGGAGCGTCGACTTC. Encoded protein: CASSQEIGGSVDF.

V gene TRBV19 combines with J gene TRBJ2-2; D is possibly TRBD2 (6 bases). CDR1 is LNHDA and CDR2 is SQIVND in the germline V gene (reference sequence). V lost 6 bases, J lost 4 bases, and 12 bases lay in between. The CDR3 is made up of 14 amino acids. The CDR3 region is CASRAGSATGELFF. The CDR3 bases are TGTGCCAGTAGGGCGGGAAGCGCCACCGGGGAGCTGTTTTTT.

The genes are TRBV27 and TRBJ2-3; 7 bases agree with TRBD2. The V segment lost 4 bases and the J segment 6 bases; nucleotides outside the gene matches: 4. The CDR3 loop spans 13 amino acids. Germline lookup yields CDR1 MNHEY and CDR2 SMNVEV (reference sequence). The CDR3 DNA reads as TGTGCCAGCAGTTATGGGGGGGTCGATACGCAGTATTTT. It encodes CASSYGGVDTQYF.

This chain connects TRBV5-1 to TRBJ2-1; a possible D gene is TRBD2 (6 bases). This CDR3 has 17 residues. The V gene's germline CDR1 is SGHRS and CDR2 YFSETQ. V lost 1 base, J lost 8 bases, and 22 bases lay in between. The CDR3 coding sequence is TGCGCCAGCAGCTTGAGGTGGTTTTTAGCGGCAAAGTATGAGCAGTTCTTC. Translating gives CASSLRWFLAAKYEQFF.

The gene calls are TRBV6-5 and TRBJ1-2; 10 bases are shared with TRBD1. Germline CDR1 is MNHEY and CDR2 is SVGAGI. CDR3 length equals 14 residues. Trimming took 7 bases from V and 3 from J; bases not matched to a gene: 5. In nucleotides, the CDR3 is TGTGCCAGCACCCGGACAGGGGGAGACTATGGCTACACCTTC. Encoded protein: CASTRTGGDYGYTF.

This chain links TRBV7-6 with TRBJ2-7; 7 bases are a match to TRBD1. The CDR3 has 14 amino acids. J gave up 4 bases and V 2 bases, and 5 bases lay outside the gene matches. Germline CDR1 SGHVS, CDR2 FNYEAQ. CDR3 residues: CASSLRDSLYEQYF. The CDR3 region has the DNA TGTGCCAGCAGCTTAAGGGACAGTCTTTACGAGCAGTACTTC.